This T cell receptor beta chain came from a study of OX40 agonist ivuxolimab in advanced cancers. Method: immunoSEQ multiplex PCR; TCRdb's copy keeps in-frame clones and lacks some. The data hold tens of thousands of clones, with about 92% observed a single time. The sequence was obtained from an adult with an advanced solid tumor such as melanoma, head and neck, liver or kidney cancer. The material sequenced was CD4+ or CD8+ T cells sorted from blood, taken in a trial of the OX40 agonist ivuxolimab.

DNA for the CDR3: TGTGCCAGCAGCGTAGGGGCGGGGGATCCCGAGCAGTACTTC. Its protein is CASSVGAGDPEQYF. V gene TRBV9 combines with J gene TRBJ2-7, with 7 bases identical to TRBD2. The CDR3 loop spans 14 amino acids. J was trimmed by 6 bases and V by 0 bases; bases with no gene match: 6. Germline V lookup: CDR1 SGDLS, CDR2 YYNGEE.